This TCR beta chain originates from a study of technical replicates of blood from several donors. Sequencing used immunoSEQ multiplex PCR; TCRdb keeps in-frame clones, though not all of them. Found here are some 70,000 clones, roughly nine tenths of them singletons; the top ten hold under 0.5%. The source is a human donor in good health. The specimen was T cells isolated from PBMCs.

For the CDR3, the DNA is TGTGCCAGCAGCTTAAATTCACTAGCGGGAGGTACCGGGGAGCTGTTTTTT. It specifies CASSLNSLAGGTGELFF. The J gene is TRBJ2-2, the V gene TRBV7-3; the match to TRBD2 covers 12 bases. Germline V CDR1 and CDR2: SGHTA, FQGTGA. The trim removed 1 base at V and 5 bases at J, leaving 5 bases unmatched. CDR3 length equals 17 residues.